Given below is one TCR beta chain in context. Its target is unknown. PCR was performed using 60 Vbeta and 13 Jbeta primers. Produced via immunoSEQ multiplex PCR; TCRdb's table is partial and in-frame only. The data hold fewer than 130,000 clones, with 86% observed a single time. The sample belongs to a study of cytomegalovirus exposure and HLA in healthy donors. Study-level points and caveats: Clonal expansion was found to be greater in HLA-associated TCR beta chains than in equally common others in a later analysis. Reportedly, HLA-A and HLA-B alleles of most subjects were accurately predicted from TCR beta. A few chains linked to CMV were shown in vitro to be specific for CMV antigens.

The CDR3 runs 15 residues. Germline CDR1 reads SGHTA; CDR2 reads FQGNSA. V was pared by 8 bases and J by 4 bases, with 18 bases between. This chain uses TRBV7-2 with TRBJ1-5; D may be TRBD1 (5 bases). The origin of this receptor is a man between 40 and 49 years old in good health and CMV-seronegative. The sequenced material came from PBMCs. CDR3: CASGSNGQWNQPQHF. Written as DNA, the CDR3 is TGTGCCAGCGGAAGTAATGGACAATGGAATCAGCCCCAGCATTTT.